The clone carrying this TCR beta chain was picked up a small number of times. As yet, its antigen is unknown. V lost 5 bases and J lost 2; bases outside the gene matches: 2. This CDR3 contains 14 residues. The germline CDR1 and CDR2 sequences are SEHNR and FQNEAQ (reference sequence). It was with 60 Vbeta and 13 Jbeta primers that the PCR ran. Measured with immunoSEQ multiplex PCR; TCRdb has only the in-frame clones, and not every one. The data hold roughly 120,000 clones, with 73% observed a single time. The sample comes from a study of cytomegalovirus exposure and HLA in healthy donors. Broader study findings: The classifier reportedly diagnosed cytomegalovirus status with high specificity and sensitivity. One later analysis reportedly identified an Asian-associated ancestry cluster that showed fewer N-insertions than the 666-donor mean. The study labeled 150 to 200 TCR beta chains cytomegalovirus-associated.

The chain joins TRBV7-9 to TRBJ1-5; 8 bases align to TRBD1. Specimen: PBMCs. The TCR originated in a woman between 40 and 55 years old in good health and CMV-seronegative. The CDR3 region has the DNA TGTGCCAGCAGCCTGGACAGGGGCAATCAGCCCCAGCATTTT. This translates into CASSLDRGNQPQHF. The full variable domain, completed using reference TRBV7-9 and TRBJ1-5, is DTGVSQNPRHKITKRGQNVTFRCDPISEHNRLYWYRQTLGQGPEFLTYFQNEAQLEKSRLLSDRFSAERPKGSFSTLEIQRTEQGDSAMYLCASSLDRGNQPQHFGDGTRLSIL.